This TCR beta chain was recovered during a study of T cell repertoires in cytomegalovirus infection. Study-level findings and limits: Identification of carriers of CMV plus the relevant HLA was achieved through cumulative public TCR beta family frequency. Ex vivo, HLA-C-restricted CMV-specific TCR beta clonotypes prevailed over the rest of the response.

TCRdb independently ran MiXCR on the reads; one entry per CDR3 protein. This sample has over 300,000 distinct CDR3 sequences, with roughly a sixth found just once. With regard to this clonotype: Antigen unknown.

The sample consisted of PBMCs. The receptor's source is a human donor in good health (CMV status not recorded). Some clones in this sample may be carry-over from other donors' samples.

This CDR3 reads CASSTGLADTDTQYF. CDR3 bases: TGTGCCAGTAGTACCGGACTAGCCGACACAGATACGCAGTATTTT. The chain is built from TRBV19 and TRBJ2-3; 8 positions agree with TRBD2. This CDR3 has 15 residues. Trimming took 4 bases from V and 2 from J; bases not matched to a gene: 5. Germline CDR1 and CDR2: LNHDA and SQIVND (reference sequence).